The clone carrying this TCR beta chain showed up just a few times. The antigen remains undetermined. Samples had at least 7 million PBMCs isolated from them. This entry belongs to a study of blood T cells in healthy people across ages. It was with a sample-barcoded 5' primer and a J-beta primer mix that a second PCR of about 6 to 11 cycles was run. Each cDNA molecule, via a template-switch adaptor with 12 random nucleotides, was tagged. TCRdb reprocessed the 5' RACE reads with MiXCR, giving one entry per CDR3 protein. The sample has more than 900,000 distinct CDR3 sequences, around 27% seen once. This CDR3 is 15 amino acids long. The ends lost 4 bases at V and 2 bases at J; junction bases unmatched: 3. CDR1 is ENHRY and CDR2 is SYGVKD in the germline V gene. Whole-study results and caveats: Greater diversity and more naive CD4+ cells were seen in long-lived donors than in aged donors. Across samples, TCR beta diversity tracked strongly with naive T cell percentage.

These data were also filed under a second study, of T cells of mothers and their children.

The sequenced material came from blood. The chain employs TRBV10-3 and TRBJ2-2, with 8 bases fitting TRBD1. The receptor's source is a girl aged 2 to 9 in good health. The CDR3 loop is CAISGQGANTGELFF. The DNA for the CDR3 is TGTGCCATCAGTGGGCAGGGGGCAAACACCGGGGAGCTGTTTTTT.